The 21 T cell receptor beta chains below come from one sample, sequenced in a study of T cells in Graves' hyperthyroidism and ophthalmopathy (dated by TCRdb to 2018 to 2020). The library relied on multiplex PCR. Sequencing was performed on an Illumina HiSeq 2000. Amplification of TCR beta CDR3 regions was carried out from RNA transcripts. The TCR CDR3 was subjected to a first round of RT-PCR using the HTBI primer set and the Qiagen OneStep RT-PCR kit. The public reads were quality trimmed at Q25 with fastp and then assembled into clones with MiXCR by TCRdb, keeping productive beta chains. Every CDR3 protein is listed once, alongside the most common genes and DNA of its rows. The sample table shows around 690,000 distinct CDR3 sequences, and 15% to 20% are seen once. Less than 20% of the sample is held by the ten biggest clonotypes. Sequences were obtained from blood. The receptors were gathered from a man in his fifties or sixties with Graves' hyperthyroidism.

This clonotype has more than one count but fewer than ten. The chain is built from TRBV4-1 and TRBJ2-2; D is ambiguous. Deletions cut 0 bases from V and 5 bases from J, with 7 bases between. Germline lookup yields CDR1 MGHRA and CDR2 YSYEKL. The CDR3 extends over 14 amino acids. CDR3 amino acids: CASSQDAVTGELFF. The CDR3 region has the DNA TGCGCCAGCAGCCAAGATGCGGTAACCGGGGAGCTGTTTTTT.

This clonotype appeared a few times. J is TRBJ2-4 and V is TRBV28; D tentatively reads TRBD1 or TRBD2 (5 bases each). V lost 2 bases and J lost 7, with 9 bases in between. The CDR3 spans 13 residues. Germline CDR1 reads MDHEN; CDR2 reads SYDVKM. CDR3 residues: CASSLEGLNIQYF. The CDR3 bases are TGTGCCAGCAGTTTAGAGGGGTTGAACATTCAGTACTTC.

In the case of this clonotype: A much larger clone sits a single nucleotide away, making a read error possible. The CDR3 ends on some other residue instead of the conserved phenylalanine or tryptophan, so this is likely a read error. The CDR3 is CASSQGTQPQHS. The CDR3 nucleotides are TGTGCCAGCAGTCAGGGTACTCAGCCCCAGCATTCT. This sequence joins TRBV28 and TRBJ1-5, with D possibly being TRBD1 (5 bases). The germline V gene has CDR1 MDHEN and CDR2 SYDVKM. CDR3 length equals 12 residues. V lost 5 bases and J lost 6, with 8 bases in between.

This chain's CDR3 is CASSRKTLRGIQYF. The DNA of the CDR3 is TGTGCCAGCAGCCGAAAAACCTTGAGGGGCATTCAGTACTTC. This rearrangement joins TRBV3-1 to TRBJ2-4; D is perhaps TRBD1 or TRBD2 (5 bases each). Germline-derived CDR1 and CDR2 are LGHDT and YNNKEL (reference sequence). There are 14 residues in the CDR3. V dropped 4 bases and J dropped 9 bases, with 16 bases sitting between them.

This chain links TRBV5-6 with TRBJ2-1; TRBD2 might be the D (5 bases). Germline-derived CDR1 and CDR2 are SGHDT and YYEEEE. This CDR3 contains 13 residues. V was clipped by 1 base and J by 8 bases, with 10 bases between them. The CDR3 here is CASSLYGRDEQFF. DNA of the CDR3: TGTGCCAGCAGCTTGTATGGGCGGGATGAGCAGTTCTTC. Full variable domain (rest looked up from reference TRBV5-6 and TRBJ2-1): DAGVTQSPTHLIKTRGQQVTLRCSPKSGHDTVSWYQQALGQGPQFIFQYYEEEERQRGNFPDRFSGHQFPNYSSELNVNALLLGDSALYLCASSLYGRDEQFFGPGTRLTVL.

Ten or more counts support this clonotype. This chain links TRBV11-2 with TRBJ2-7; the D gene is possibly TRBD1 (5 bases). This CDR3 has 14 residues. Germline CDR1 is SGHAT and CDR2 is FQNNGV. V was clipped by 4 bases and J by 2 bases, with 12 bases between them. The CDR3 nucleotides read TGTGCCAGCAGCTCCCTCAGGGTTCCCTACGAGCAGTACTTC. Translated: CASSSLRVPYEQYF.

This clonotype occurred many times. The chain recombines TRBV11-2 with TRBJ2-7, with D possibly matching TRBD1 (5 bases). This CDR3 is built from 14 residues. Deletions cut 1 base from V and 3 bases from J, with 10 bases between. Germline-derived CDR1 and CDR2 are SGHAT and FQNNGV. CDR3: CASSLVARDYEQYF. The CDR3 DNA sequence: TGTGCCAGCAGCTTAGTAGCCAGGGACTACGAGCAGTACTTC.

This clonotype was counted at least ten times. The V and J genes are TRBV11-2 and TRBJ2-5, with D unresolved. Germline loops: CDR1 SGHAT, CDR2 FQNNGV. V lost 1 base, J lost 4 bases, and 13 bases lay in between. The CDR3 runs 15 residues. As DNA, the CDR3 is TGTGCCAGCAGCTTAGGGCCGCCCCCCCTAGAGACCCAGTACTTC. It yields the protein CASSLGPPPLETQYF.

This clonotype came up many times. The chain joins TRBV27 to TRBJ1-1, with TRBD1 matching over 8 bases. Germline-derived CDR1 and CDR2 are MNHEY and SMNVEV (reference sequence). This CDR3 has 15 residues. Trimming at V came to 5 bases and at J to 4 bases, leaving 9 bases not matched to a gene. The CDR3 spells CASSVGQGTVTEAFF. The CDR3 DNA follows: TGTGCCAGCAGTGTAGGACAGGGAACGGTCACTGAAGCTTTCTTT.

On this clonotype: Its ends do not fully match the called genes, so a read error is possible. The chain recombines TRBV13 with TRBJ2-1, with 12 bases fitting TRBD2. CDR1 and CDR2 (germline): PRHDT, FYEKMQ (reference sequence). This CDR3 region has 15 residues. CDR3 DNA: TGTGCCAGCAGCTTAACTAGCGGGGGGTACAATGGGCAGTTCTTC. It encodes CASSLTSGGYNGQFF.

CDR3 protein: CASTPGQGATGELFF. The CDR3 bases are TGTGCCAGCACCCCCGGACAGGGGGCCACCGGGGAGCTGTTTTTT. V and J are TRBV2 and TRBJ2-2; 11 nucleotides agree with TRBD1. The CDR3 is made up of 15 amino acids. Germline assignment: CDR1 SNHLY and CDR2 FYNNEI. V lost 7 bases, J lost 4 bases, and 5 bases stayed unmatched. The full variable domain, with the rest looked up from reference TRBV2 and TRBJ2-2, is EPEVTQTPSHQVTQMGQEVILRCVPISNHLYFYWYRQILGQKVEFLVSFYNNEISEKSEIFDDQFSVERPDGSNFTLKIRSTKLEDSAMYFCASTPGQGATGELFFGEGSRLTVL.

Only a few counts were recorded for this clonotype. The junction differs from germline at one of its ends, possibly a read error. This chain uses TRBV6-8 with TRBJ2-5, with 14 positions matching TRBD2. Germline V gene lookup returns CDR1 MNHGY and CDR2 SAAAGT. CDR3 size: 17 residues. CDR3: CAGSSVRLAGGSETQYF. The CDR3 DNA is TGTGCCGGCAGTTCCGTACGACTAGCGGGAGGGAGCGAGACCCAGTACTTC.

This clonotype was found many times. The genes are TRBV11-2 and TRBJ2-1; 7 bases align to TRBD2. The ends lost 0 bases at V and 7 bases at J; junction bases unmatched: 3. The CDR3 is made up of 14 amino acids. From germline, CDR1 is SGHAT and CDR2 FQNNGV. CDR3 in DNA: TGTGCCAGCAGCTTAGATTGGGGGGGGAATGAGCAGTTCTTC. Protein sequence: CASSLDWGGNEQFF.

This clonotype was detected many times. The V and J genes are TRBV7-9 and TRBJ1-2; possible D gene TRBD1, 5 bases. Germline V gives CDR1 SEHNR, CDR2 FQNEAQ (reference sequence). CDR3 length: 15 amino acids. V was cut by 0 bases and J by 5 bases, with 13 bases left in between. This chain's CDR3 is CASSLAPTAGYGYTF. Written as DNA, the CDR3 is TGTGCCAGCAGCTTAGCACCCACGGCAGGGTATGGCTACACCTTC.

The chain uses TRBV10-1 and TRBJ2-7; D may be TRBD2 (7 bases). Germline CDR1 and CDR2: WNHNN and SYGVQD (reference sequence). V was trimmed by 3 bases and J by 2 bases, leaving 14 bases between them. The CDR3 spans 15 residues. As DNA, the CDR3 is TGCGCCAGCAGTGATGGGGGGGCAAACCCCTACGAGCAGTACTTC. Translating gives CASSDGGANPYEQYF.

This clonotype occurred a few times. This chain links TRBV3-1 with TRBJ2-6; the match to TRBD1 covers 7 bases. Germline V gene lookup returns CDR1 LGHDT and CDR2 YNNKEL (reference sequence). There are 15 residues in the CDR3. The trim removed 5 bases at V and 4 bases at J, leaving 5 bases unmatched. CDR3 in DNA: TGTGCCAGCAGCGATGACAGGGCCGGGGCCAACGTCCTGACTTTC. Protein sequence: CASSDDRAGANVLTF.

At least ten counts were recorded for this clonotype. The chain links TRBV6-5 to TRBJ1-2; D may be TRBD1 (6 bases). The CDR3 length is 16 residues. V lost 2 bases and J lost 4, with 17 bases in between. In germline, CDR1 is MNHEY, CDR2 SVGAGI. The CDR3: CASSYTGTQGSYGYTF. In DNA form, the CDR3 reads TGTGCCAGCAGTTACACCGGAACGCAGGGGTCCTATGGCTACACCTTC.

The gene calls are TRBV24-1 and TRBJ1-2, with D possibly TRBD1 on 6 matching bases. Trimming cost V 7 bases and J 9 bases, with 20 bases left between them. The CDR3 is 14 amino acids. Germline V CDR1 and CDR2: KGHDR, SFDVKD. CDR3 amino acids: CATSDYSDSFRYTF. In DNA form, the CDR3 reads TGTGCCACCAGCGACTATTCGGACAGTTTCCGCTACACCTTC.

The rearrangement links TRBV18 to TRBJ1-1; D not certain. This CDR3 has 18 amino acids. Germline V gives CDR1 KGHSH, CDR2 LQKENI. V was clipped by 3 bases and J by 0 bases, with 20 bases between them. The CDR3, as DNA: TGTGCCAGCTCACCTCTTTTGGATACCGCCGCCATGAACACTGAAGCTTTCTTT. Residues: CASSPLLDTAAMNTEAFF.

The sample holds many counts of this clonotype. The chain joins TRBV18 to TRBJ2-3; weak D call: TRBD2 (5 bases). Trimming cost V 4 bases and J 5 bases, with 7 bases left between them. There are 12 residues in the CDR3. Germline values: CDR1 KGHSH, CDR2 LQKENI. CDR3 protein: CASSLEGDTQYF. CDR3 in DNA: TGTGCCAGCTCACTCGAGGGAGATACGCAGTATTTT.

This clonotype was observed at least ten times. The rearrangement links TRBV28 to TRBJ2-5, with 8 bases matching TRBD2. The trim removed 4 bases at V and 2 bases at J, leaving 9 bases unmatched. Germline lookup yields CDR1 MDHEN and CDR2 SYDVKM. The CDR3 sequence is 16 residues long. CDR3 nucleotides: TGTGCCAGCAGTTCCCCAAGGGGCGGGAGGCAAGAGACCCAGTACTTC. Its translation is CASSSPRGGRQETQYF.